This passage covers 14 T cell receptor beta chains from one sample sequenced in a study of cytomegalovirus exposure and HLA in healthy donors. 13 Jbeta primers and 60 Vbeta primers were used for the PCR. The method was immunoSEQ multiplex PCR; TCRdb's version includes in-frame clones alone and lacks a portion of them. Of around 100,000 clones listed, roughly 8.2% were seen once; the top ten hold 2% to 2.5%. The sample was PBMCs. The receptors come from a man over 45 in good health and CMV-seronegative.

The CDR3 DNA sequence: TGTGCCAGCAGTGACAGGGGGAACACTGAAGCTTTCTTT. Protein product: CASSDRGNTEAFF. The gene calls are TRBV6-1 and TRBJ1-1; maybe TRBD1 (6 bases). The CDR3 totals 13 residues. The V and J ends lost 3 bases and 1 base respectively, with 6 bases between them. Germline V CDR1 and CDR2: MNHNS, SASEGT.

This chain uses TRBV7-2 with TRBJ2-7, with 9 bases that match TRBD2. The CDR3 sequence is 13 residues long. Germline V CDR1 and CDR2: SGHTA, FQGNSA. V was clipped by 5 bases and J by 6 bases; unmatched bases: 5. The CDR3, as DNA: TGTGCCAGCAGCGTGACTAGCGGAGGCGAGCAGTACTTC. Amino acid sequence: CASSVTSGGEQYF.

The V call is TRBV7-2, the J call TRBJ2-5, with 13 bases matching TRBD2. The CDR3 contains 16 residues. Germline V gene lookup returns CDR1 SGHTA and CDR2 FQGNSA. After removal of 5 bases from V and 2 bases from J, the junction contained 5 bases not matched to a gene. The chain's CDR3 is CASSMGLAGPQETQYF. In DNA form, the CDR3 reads TGTGCCAGCAGCATGGGACTAGCGGGGCCACAAGAGACCCAGTACTTC.

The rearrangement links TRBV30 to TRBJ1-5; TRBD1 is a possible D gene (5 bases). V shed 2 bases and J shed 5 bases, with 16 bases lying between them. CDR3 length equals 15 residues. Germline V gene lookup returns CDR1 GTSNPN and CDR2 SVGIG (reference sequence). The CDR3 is CAWSRFGREDQPQHF. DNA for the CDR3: TGTGCCTGGAGTCGGTTCGGCAGGGAGGATCAGCCCCAGCATTTT.

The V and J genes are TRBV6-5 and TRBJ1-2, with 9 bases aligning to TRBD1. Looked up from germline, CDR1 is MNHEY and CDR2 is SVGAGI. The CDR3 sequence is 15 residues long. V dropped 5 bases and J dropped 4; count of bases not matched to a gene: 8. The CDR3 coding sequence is TGTGCCAGCAGTCTGGACAGGGGATGGGGCTATGGCTACACCTTC. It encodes CASSLDRGWGYGYTF.

The CDR3 DNA is TGTGCCAGCAGCTTGGGAAAGGGACTAGCGGGAGGATTTCCCCACAATGAGCAGTTCTTC. It encodes CASSLGKGLAGGFPHNEQFF. This chain uses TRBV5-4 with TRBJ2-1; 15 nucleotides agree with TRBD2. V lost 0 bases, J lost 5 bases, and 12 bases stayed unmatched. Germline CDR1 is SGHNT and CDR2 is YYREEE (reference sequence). CDR3 size: 20 residues.

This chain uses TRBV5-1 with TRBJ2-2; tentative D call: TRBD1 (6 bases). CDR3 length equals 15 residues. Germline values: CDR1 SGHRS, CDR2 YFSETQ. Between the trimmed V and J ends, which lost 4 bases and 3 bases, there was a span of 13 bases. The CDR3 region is CASSHRTDYTGELFF. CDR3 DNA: TGCGCCAGCAGCCATCGGACAGATTACACCGGGGAGCTGTTTTTT.

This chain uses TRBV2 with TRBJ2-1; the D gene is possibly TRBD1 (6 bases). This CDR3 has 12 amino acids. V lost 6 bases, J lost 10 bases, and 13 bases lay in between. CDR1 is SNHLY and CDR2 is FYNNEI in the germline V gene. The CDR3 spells CASRQGVGEQFF. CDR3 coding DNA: TGTGCCAGCAGACAGGGAGTCGGGGAGCAGTTCTTC.

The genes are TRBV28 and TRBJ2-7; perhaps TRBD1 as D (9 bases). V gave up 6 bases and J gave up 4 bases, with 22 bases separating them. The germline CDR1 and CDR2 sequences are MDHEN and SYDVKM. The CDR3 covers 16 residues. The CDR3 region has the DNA TGTGCCAGCAGCCCCGGGGGGGCGGGACAGGGTTACGAGCAGTACTTC. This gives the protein CASSPGGAGQGYEQYF.

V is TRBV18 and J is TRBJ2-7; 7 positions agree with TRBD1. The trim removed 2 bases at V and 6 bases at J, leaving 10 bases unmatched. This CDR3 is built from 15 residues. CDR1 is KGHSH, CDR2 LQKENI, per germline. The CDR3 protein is CASSPGQAYLLEQYF. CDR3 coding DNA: TGTGCCAGCTCACCAGGACAGGCGTACCTGCTCGAGCAGTACTTC.

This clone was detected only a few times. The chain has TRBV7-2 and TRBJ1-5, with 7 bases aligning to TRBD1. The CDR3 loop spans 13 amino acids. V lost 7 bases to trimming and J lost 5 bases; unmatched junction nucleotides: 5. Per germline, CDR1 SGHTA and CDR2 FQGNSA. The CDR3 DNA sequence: TGTGCCAGCACCAGGGACAGAGATCAGCCCCAGCATTTT. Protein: CASTRDRDQPQHF.

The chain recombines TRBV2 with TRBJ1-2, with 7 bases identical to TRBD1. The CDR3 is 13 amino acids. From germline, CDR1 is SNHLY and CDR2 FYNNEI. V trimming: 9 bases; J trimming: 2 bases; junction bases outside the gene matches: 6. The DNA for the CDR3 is TGTGCCAGTAGGGGGCTCAGCAACTATGGCTACACCTTC. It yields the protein CASRGLSNYGYTF. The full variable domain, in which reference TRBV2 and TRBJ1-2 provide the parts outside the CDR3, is EPEVTQTPSHQVTQMGQEVILRCVPISNHLYFYWYRQILGQKVEFLVSFYNNEISEKSEIFDDQFSVERPDGSNFTLKIRSTKLEDSAMYFCASRGLSNYGYTFGSGTRLTVV.

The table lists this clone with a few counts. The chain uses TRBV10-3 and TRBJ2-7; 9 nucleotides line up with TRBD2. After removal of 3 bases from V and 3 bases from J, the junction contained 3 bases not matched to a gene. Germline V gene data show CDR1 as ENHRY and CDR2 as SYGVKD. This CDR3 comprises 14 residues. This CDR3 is CAISEAGGHYEQYF. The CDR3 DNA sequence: TGTGCCATCAGTGAAGCGGGAGGCCACTACGAGCAGTACTTC.

CDR3 in DNA: TGTGCCAGCAGCCCCGGGAATCCAAATTCACCCCTCCACTTT. Protein sequence: CASSPGNPNSPLHF. The chain carries TRBV7-9 and TRBJ1-6; D unresolved. With 5 bases removed from V and 7 bases from J, the gap between germline ends came to 12 bases. The CDR3 is 14 residues long. The germline gives CDR1 SEHNR, CDR2 FQNEAQ (reference sequence).